These 32 T cell receptor beta chains share one sample of origin, sequenced in a study of blood T cells in healthy people across ages. Using a J-beta primer mix together with a sample-barcoded 5' primer, a second PCR was run for about 7 to 12 cycles. TCRdb itself ran the 5' RACE reads through MiXCR, one entry per CDR3 protein. In the table there are approximately 1,000,000 distinct CDR3 sequences, roughly two fifths of which are singletons. The sequencing input was blood. Receptor source: a man younger than 35 in good health.

The CDR3 here is CASSILYEQYF. The CDR3 DNA reads TGTGCCAGTAGTATCCTCTACGAGCAGTACTTC. The rearrangement uses TRBV19 and TRBJ2-7; D unclear. Trimming cost V 3 bases and J 3 bases, with 3 bases left between them. This CDR3 comprises 11 residues. Germline assignment: CDR1 LNHDA and CDR2 SQIVND (reference sequence). The full variable domain, rest sourced from reference TRBV19 and TRBJ2-7, is DGGITQSPKYLFRKEGQNVTLSCEQNLNHDAMYWYRQDPGQGLRLIYYSQIVNDFQKGDIAEGYSVSREKKESFPLTVTSAQKNPTAFYLCASSILYEQYFGPGTRLTVT.

The chain recombines TRBV20-1 with TRBJ2-7, with D possibly TRBD1 on 6 matching bases. Matching the DNA end better, TRBJ2-5 makes the J call doubtful. CDR1 is DFQATT, CDR2 SNEGSKA, per germline (reference sequence). The CDR3 is made up of 14 amino acids. DNA for the CDR3: TGCAGTGCTAGACAACCTACAGGGCAAGAGACCCAGTACTTC. This gives the protein CSARQPTGQETQYF.

This chain uses TRBV6-5 with TRBJ2-3; 9 bases match TRBD1. V dropped 5 bases and J dropped 1; count of bases not matched to a gene: 4. The CDR3 has 15 amino acids. CDR1 MNHEY and CDR2 SVGAGI come from the germline V gene. The CDR3 DNA is TGTGCCAGCAGTCGGACAGGGGAGGGCACAGATACGCAGTATTTT. Translating it yields CASSRTGEGTDTQYF.

This clonotype was counted between two and nine times. The chain links TRBV14 to TRBJ2-7; D is possibly TRBD2 (5 bases). Germline V CDR1 and CDR2: SGHDN, FVKESK. The CDR3 consists of 16 residues. V was clipped by 0 bases and J by 6 bases, with 18 bases between them. CDR3 amino acids: CASSQDGGAYWVEQYF. In nucleotides, the CDR3 is TGTGCCAGCAGCCAAGATGGAGGTGCCTACTGGGTCGAGCAGTACTTC. The entire variable domain, with the rest obtained from reference TRBV14 and TRBJ2-7, is as follows: EAGVTQFPSHSVIEKGQTVTLRCDPISGHDNLYWYRRVMGKEIKFLLHFVKESKQDESGMPNNRFLAERTGGTYSTLKVQPAELEDSGVYFCASSQDGGAYWVEQYFGPGTRLTVT.

This clonotype was observed a single time. The chain carries TRBV29-1 and TRBJ2-7; a weak D match, TRBD1 (5 bases). The CDR3 is made up of 14 amino acids. V was pared by 5 bases and J by 1 base, with 15 bases between. CDR1 is SQVTM, CDR2 ANQGSEA, per germline. The CDR3 DNA follows: TGCAGCGTTCTCCAGGCCAGGGCTTCCTACGAGCAGTACTTC. Translating it yields CSVLQARASYEQYF.

This chain connects TRBV5-1 to TRBJ2-3, with 9 bases identical to TRBD2. CDR1 is SGHRS, CDR2 YFSETQ, per germline. CDR3 size: 16 residues. The V segment lost 4 bases and the J segment 5 bases; nucleotides outside the gene matches: 11. This chain's CDR3 is CASSGLAGSPVDTQYF. The CDR3 bases are TGCGCCAGCAGCGGGCTAGCGGGGAGTCCAGTAGATACGCAGTATTTT. The complete variable domain, with remaining parts taken from reference TRBV5-1 and TRBJ2-3, reads KAGVTQTPRYLIKTRGQQVTLSCSPISGHRSVSWYQQTPGQGLQFLFEYFSETQRNKGNFPGRFSGRQFSNSRSEMNVSTLELGDSALYLCASSGLAGSPVDTQYFGPGTRLTVL.

On this clonotype: This likely stems from a read error, as it lies one base from a far larger clone. V usage is TRBV12-3 or TRBV12-4 and J usage is TRBJ1-2; D is unresolved. The CDR3 covers 11 residues. CDR3 amino acids: CARSLGYGYTF. In DNA form, the CDR3 reads TGTGCCCGCAGTTTAGGGTATGGCTACACCTTC.

Comment on this clonotype: One end of the junction is discordant with germline, which a read error may explain. The rearrangement links TRBV2 to TRBJ1-6, with D perhaps TRBD1 (5 bases). Per the germline V gene, CDR1 is SNHLY and CDR2 is FYNNEI. This CDR3 is 17 amino acids long. CDR3 sequence: CTSSEAGQGSYNSPLHF. CDR3 DNA sequence: TGTACCAGCAGTGAAGCAGGACAAGGCTCCTATAATTCACCCCTCCACTTT. Together with reference TRBV2 and TRBJ1-6, the CDR3 gives the full variable domain: EPEVTQTPSHQVTQMGQEVILRCVPISNHLYFYWYRQILGQKVEFLVSFYNNEISEKSEIFDDQFSVERPDGSNFTLKIRSTKLEDSAMYFCTSSEAGQGSYNSPLHFGNGTRLTVT.

This clonotype turned up a few times. The CDR3 nucleotides read TGTGCCAGCAGCCCCGGCCATAGCAATCAGCCCCAGCATTTT. The encoded protein is CASSPGHSNQPQHF. The chain links TRBV7-2 to TRBJ1-5; D unresolved. The CDR3 contains 14 residues. From germline, CDR1 is SGHTA and CDR2 FQGNSA. The germline V and J ends were trimmed by 5 bases and 0 bases, with 8 bases remaining between them. Supplemented by reference TRBV7-2 and TRBJ1-5, the full variable domain reads GAGVSQSPSNKVTEKGKDVELRCDPISGHTALYWYRQSLGQGLEFLIYFQGNSAPDKSGLPSDRFSAERTGGSVSTLTIQRTQQEDSAVYLCASSPGHSNQPQHFGDGTRLSIL.

This chain connects TRBV3-1 to TRBJ1-5; maybe TRBD1 (6 bases). V lost 4 bases to trimming and J lost 0 bases, with 7 bases between them. The CDR3 has 14 residues. Germline CDR1 LGHDT, CDR2 YNNKEL (reference sequence). The DNA for the CDR3 is TGTGCCAGCAGCCCAGGGGCTAGCAATCAGCCCCAGCATTTT. Protein: CASSPGASNQPQHF.

This clonotype has only one observation. The germline gene is not matched at one end of the junction; a read error may be the cause. This rearrangement joins TRBV28 to TRBJ2-5; 8 nucleotides match TRBD1. CDR1 is MDHEN, CDR2 SYDVKM, per germline. The length of the CDR3 is 15 residues. The CDR3 sequence is CANSLWGQVYNEQYF. Written as DNA, the CDR3 is TGTGCCAACAGTTTATGGGGACAGGTCTACAATGAGCAGTACTTC.

The chain uses TRBV25-1 and TRBJ1-1; no reliable D call. The V gene's germline CDR1 is MGHDK and CDR2 SYGVNS. V was shortened by 7 bases and J by 6 bases, with 9 bases between the two germline ends. This CDR3 is built from 11 residues. CDR3 sequence reads: CASTYRAEAFF. Written as DNA, the CDR3 is TGTGCCAGCACCTACCGGGCTGAAGCTTTCTTT.

This clonotype was found once. The chain is built from TRBV20-1 and TRBJ2-1, with D unclear. The DNA end is a closer match to TRBJ2-7, so the J assignment may be wrong. Germline CDR1 reads DFQATT; CDR2 reads SNEGSKA (reference sequence). The CDR3 loop spans 13 amino acids. For the CDR3, the DNA is TGCAGTGCTATTCTGAGAGCCTACAATGAGCAGTACTTC. This translates into CSAILRAYNEQYF.

About this clonotype: One end of the junction is discordant with germline, which a read error may explain. J is TRBJ1-1 and V is TRBV9; D uncertain. CDR1 and CDR2 (germline): SGDLS, YYNGEE. This CDR3 spans 14 amino acids. CDR3 in amino acids: CTSSVGVGDTEAFF. CDR3 in DNA: TGTACCAGCAGCGTGGGAGTTGGGGACACTGAAGCTTTCTTT.

This clonotype has a handful of counts. The chain joins TRBV20-1 to TRBJ2-1; possible D gene TRBD2, 5 bases. The CDR3 has 17 residues. CDR1 and CDR2 (germline): DFQATT, SNEGSKA (reference sequence). Trimming took 1 base from V and 4 from J, leaving 20 bases between them. The CDR3: CSARGAREKKTYNEQFF. Written as DNA, the CDR3 is TGCAGTGCTAGAGGGGCTAGGGAGAAGAAAACATACAATGAGCAGTTCTTC.

V is TRBV9 and J is TRBJ1-1; D is ambiguous. There are 13 residues in the CDR3. Trimming pared 4 bases from V and 1 base from J, leaving 8 bases between. CDR1 is SGDLS, CDR2 YYNGEE, per germline. CDR3 in amino acids: CASSIYWNTEAFF. In DNA, the CDR3 is TGTGCCAGCAGCATTTACTGGAACACTGAAGCTTTCTTT.

This clonotype has a count of ten or more. This sequence joins TRBV29-1 and TRBJ2-5; 7 bases match TRBD1. CDR3 length equals 13 residues. V dropped 7 bases and J dropped 2; count of bases not matched to a gene: 7. Germline loops: CDR1 SQVTM, CDR2 ANQGSEA. CDR3 nucleotides: TGCAGCGGGGGACAGCGCCGACAAGAGACCCAGTACTTC. Its protein product is CSGGQRRQETQYF.

The V and J genes are TRBV12-3 or TRBV12-4 and TRBJ1-5; 8 nucleotides line up with TRBD1. The CDR3 loop spans 17 amino acids. V lost 6 bases, J lost 2 bases, and 12 bases stayed unmatched. The CDR3 protein is CASSLGQGRRGNQPQHF. DNA of the CDR3: TGTGCCAGCAGCCTCGGACAGGGTCGGAGGGGCAATCAGCCCCAGCATTTT.

This clonotype appeared a few times. The chain joins TRBV10-3 to TRBJ2-3; D might be TRBD1 (6 bases). The V end lost 6 bases, the J end lost 0 bases, and 13 bases lay between the germline ends. CDR1 and CDR2 from the germline V gene are ENHRY and SYGVKD. CDR3 length: 15 residues. The CDR3 spells CAISDGQFSTDTQYF. CDR3 DNA sequence: TGTGCCATCAGCGATGGACAGTTTAGCACAGATACGCAGTATTTT.

This clonotype came up a few times. This chain joins TRBV5-1 and TRBJ1-1, with TRBD1 identical over 8 bases. V gave up 4 bases and J gave up 1 base; unmatched junction bases: 6. CDR3 length: 15 residues. Germline V gene lookup returns CDR1 SGHRS and CDR2 YFSETQ. CDR3 protein: CASSITGGENTEAFF. Here the CDR3 DNA reads TGCGCCAGCAGCATAACAGGGGGAGAGAACACTGAAGCTTTCTTT.

The gene calls are TRBV20-1 and TRBJ2-4; no clear D. This CDR3 is 13 amino acids long. The V gene lost 3 bases and the J gene lost 0 bases, with 6 bases spanning the gap. Germline V gene sequence: CDR1 DFQATT, CDR2 SNEGSKA (reference sequence). The chain's CDR3 is CSARGTAKNIQYF. The CDR3 DNA follows: TGCAGTGCTAGGGGCACAGCCAAAAACATTCAGTACTTC.

The J gene is TRBJ2-7, the V gene TRBV5-1; tentatively, D is TRBD1 or TRBD2 (5 bases each). In germline, CDR1 is SGHRS, CDR2 YFSETQ. The CDR3 sequence is 14 residues long. V was trimmed by 0 bases and J by 10 bases, leaving 17 bases between them. The CDR3 loop is CASSLDLLGESQYF. CDR3 coding DNA: TGCGCCAGCAGCTTGGATTTACTGGGGGAGTCCCAGTACTTC.

The sample holds one count of this clonotype. The chain couples TRBV9 to TRBJ2-3; D not resolved. CDR3 length: 16 residues. V lost 0 bases and J lost 0, with 11 bases in between. Germline V gene lookup returns CDR1 SGDLS and CDR2 YYNGEE. DNA of the CDR3: TGTGCCAGCAGCGTAGGCGGCAGACCTAGCACAGATACGCAGTATTTT. Residues: CASSVGGRPSTDTQYF. Combining the CDR3 with reference TRBV9 and TRBJ2-3 gives the whole variable domain DSGVTQTPKHLITATGQRVTLRCSPRSGDLSVYWYQQSLDQGLQFLIQYYNGEERAKGNILERFSAQQFPDLHSELNLSSLELGDSALYFCASSVGGRPSTDTQYFGPGTRLTVL.

This clonotype was seen more than once but under ten times. V usage is TRBV9 and J usage is TRBJ1-1, with 8 bases lining up with TRBD1. Germline assignment: CDR1 SGDLS and CDR2 YYNGEE. This CDR3 has 14 amino acids. With 5 bases clipped from V and 4 bases from J, the junction kept 7 bases outside the gene matches. The CDR3 is CASRSGGSGTEAFF. The CDR3 nucleotides read TGTGCCAGCAGGTCAGGGGGCTCGGGCACTGAAGCTTTCTTT. The full variable domain, its missing parts supplied by reference TRBV9 and TRBJ1-1, is DSGVTQTPKHLITATGQRVTLRCSPRSGDLSVYWYQQSLDQGLQFLIQYYNGEERAKGNILERFSAQQFPDLHSELNLSSLELGDSALYFCASRSGGSGTEAFFGQGTRLTVV.

The CDR3 DNA sequence: TGTGCCAGCAGTGTGGCAGAGGCCTACGAGCAGTACTTC. Its translation: CASSVAEAYEQYF. The chain is built from TRBV12-3 or TRBV12-4 and TRBJ2-7, with no clear D. CDR3 length: 13 amino acids. The V and J ends lost 5 bases and 2 bases respectively, with 10 bases between them.

V gene TRBV12-5 combines with J gene TRBJ2-2; tentatively, D is TRBD1 (5 bases). The CDR3 has 13 amino acids. Germline assignment: CDR1 LGHNT and CDR2 FRNRAP. V lost 10 bases to trimming and J lost 3 bases, with 12 bases between them. In nucleotides, the CDR3 is TGTGCTAATGATAAGACAGACACCGGGGAGCTGTTTTTT. Amino acids: CANDKTDTGELFF.

The J gene is TRBJ2-7, the V gene TRBV20-1, with 8 bases aligning to TRBD2. The CDR3 contains 15 residues. The V gene's germline CDR1 is DFQATT and CDR2 SNEGSKA (reference sequence). With 0 bases clipped from V and 1 base from J, the junction kept 5 bases outside the gene matches. The CDR3: CSAREVASGSYEQYF. CDR3 in DNA: TGCAGTGCTAGAGAGGTAGCTAGCGGGTCCTACGAGCAGTACTTC.

This clonotype was seen only a few times. V usage is TRBV15 and J usage is TRBJ1-2; D ambiguous. Between the trimmed V and J ends, which lost 5 bases and 4 bases, there was a span of 11 bases. The CDR3 length is 13 residues. Germline V gene lookup returns CDR1 LNHNV and CDR2 YYDKDF (reference sequence). The chain's CDR3 is CATSESSVYGYTF. Written as DNA, the CDR3 is TGTGCCACCAGCGAATCGTCGGTCTATGGCTACACCTTC.

This clonotype was detected a few times. A much more abundant neighbour one base away suggests this may be a read error. V and J are TRBV5-1 and TRBJ2-5; D is ambiguous. Germline V CDR1 and CDR2: SGHRS, YFSETQ. The CDR3 length is 11 residues. Here the CDR3 DNA reads TGTGCCAGCAGCTTTGAAGGGACCCAGTACTTC. It specifies CASSFEGTQYF.

The rearrangement uses TRBV7-8 and TRBJ2-2, with TRBD1 matching 8 bases. Trimming took 5 bases from V and 2 from J; bases not matched to a gene: 10. The germline V gene encodes CDR1 SGHVS and CDR2 FQNEAQ. The CDR3 loop spans 17 amino acids. CDR3 DNA: TGTGCCAGCAGCCAATCTCAGGGGGCTGCAAACACCGGGGAGCTGTTTTTT. Its translation is CASSQSQGAANTGELFF.

The chain's CDR3 is CASSKPGQGFYNEQYF. CDR3 coding DNA: TGTGCCAGCAGCAAACCTGGACAGGGCTTTTACAATGAGCAGTACTTC. The chain has TRBV21-1 and TRBJ2-7; whether TRBD1, the table's D call, matches the DNA was not checked. TRBV21-1 is tagged as a pseudogene. The CDR3 sequence is 16 residues long.

V and J are TRBV6-5 and TRBJ2-2; TRBD1 agrees at 9 bases. CDR3 length equals 16 residues. CDR1 and CDR2 (germline): MNHEY, SVGAGI. V trimming: 2 bases; J trimming: 3 bases; junction bases outside the gene matches: 4. CDR3 region: CASSYDGTGYTGELFF. The CDR3 nucleotides are TGTGCCAGCAGTTACGACGGGACAGGGTACACCGGGGAGCTGTTTTTT.